The 10 T cell receptor beta chains listed next were all sequenced from one sample in a study of blood T cell repertoires in COVID-19. Using immunoSEQ multiplex PCR, the repertoire was profiled, and TCRdb retains in-frame clones only, with some absent. Among roughly 230,000 clones listed, about 85% were seen once. Sequencing was performed on peripheral blood. The receptor source for this set is a man aged 65 to 85 with acute or convalescent COVID-19.

The rearrangement links TRBV3-1 (or the pseudogene TRBV3-2) to TRBJ2-1; TRBD2 matches at 8 bases. The CDR3 covers 16 residues. The junction had 6 bases not matched to a gene; V was cut back by 1 base and J by 4 bases. The germline gives CDR1 LGHDT, CDR2 YNNKEL (reference sequence). CDR3 protein: CASSQVRTSGYNEQFF. The CDR3 region has the DNA TGTGCCAGCAGCCAAGTACGCACTAGCGGATACAATGAGCAGTTCTTC.

This clone was detected only a few times. The chain uses TRBV9 and TRBJ1-2; 8 bases fit TRBD1. Germline CDR1 SGDLS, CDR2 YYNGEE. V trimming: 4 bases; J trimming: 5 bases; junction bases outside the gene matches: 4. This CDR3 spans 13 amino acids. CDR3 DNA sequence: TGTGCCAGCAGCCAGGACAGGGTGTATGGCTACACCTTC. Translating gives CASSQDRVYGYTF.

This clone has just one count. CDR3 residues: CASSKEALAGGPSGSYEQYF. CDR3 in DNA: TGTGCCAGCAGCAAAGAAGCCCTAGCGGGAGGGCCCTCTGGGTCCTACGAGCAGTACTTC. The chain couples TRBV21-1 to TRBJ2-7; the DNA was not used to check the table's D call, TRBD2. TRBV21-1 is a pseudogene. This CDR3 has 20 amino acids.

The chain recombines TRBV15 with TRBJ2-2; D might be TRBD2 (7 bases). Trimming stripped 2 bases from V and 6 bases from J, with 10 bases between. The CDR3 length is 14 residues. From germline, CDR1 is LNHNV and CDR2 YYDKDF (reference sequence). The CDR3 nucleotides are TGTGCCACCAGCAGAAAGGGGGGGCCCGGGGAGCTGTTTTTT. Residues: CATSRKGGPGELFF.

V gene TRBV5-1 combines with J gene TRBJ2-7; the D is unclear. Trimming took off 4 bases at V and 5 bases at J, with 16 bases between the two ends. This CDR3 is built from 14 residues. The V gene's germline CDR1 is SGHRS and CDR2 YFSETQ. This CDR3 reads CASSPAGTSNEQYF. CDR3 DNA: TGCGCCAGCAGCCCCGCAGGAACAAGTAACGAGCAGTACTTC.

The V and J genes are TRBV19 and TRBJ1-1, with 9 bases identical to TRBD1. The CDR3 contains 16 residues. V lost 3 bases to trimming and J lost 3 bases; unmatched junction nucleotides: 8. Per germline, CDR1 LNHDA and CDR2 SQIVND (reference sequence). This CDR3 is CASSIGTGKGDTEAFF. The CDR3 region has the DNA TGTGCCAGTAGTATTGGGACAGGGAAAGGGGACACTGAAGCTTTCTTT.

Concerning this clone itself: An end of the junction differs from the germline gene, which may be a read error. The chain has TRBV10-3 and TRBJ1-1; the match to TRBD1 covers 8 bases. This CDR3 has 14 residues. Germline lookup yields CDR1 ENHRY and CDR2 SYGVKD. This CDR3 is CAISESGGSSEAFF. The CDR3 DNA is TGTGCCATCAGCGAGTCAGGGGGCAGCTCGGAAGCTTTCTTT.

The rearrangement uses TRBV2 and TRBJ1-6; D remains ambiguous. The V end was cut by 7 bases, the J end by 8 bases, with 9 bases between. The V gene's germline CDR1 is SNHLY and CDR2 FYNNEI. The CDR3 sequence is 12 residues long. Here the CDR3 DNA reads TGTGCCAGCATGGCGGGGTATTCACCCCTCCACTTT. This sequence encodes CASMAGYSPLHF. The full variable domain, completed using reference TRBV2 and TRBJ1-6, is EPEVTQTPSHQVTQMGQEVILRCVPISNHLYFYWYRQILGQKVEFLVSFYNNEISEKSEIFDDQFSVERPDGSNFTLKIRSTKLEDSAMYFCASMAGYSPLHFGNGTRLTVT.

The V gene is TRBV2, the J gene TRBJ2-7; 7 bases are a match to TRBD1. This CDR3 is built from 14 residues. CDR1 is SNHLY, CDR2 FYNNEI, per germline. V lost 5 bases and J lost 5; bases outside the gene matches: 9. The CDR3 sequence is CASSLQGSRDEQYF. Written as DNA, the CDR3 is TGTGCCAGCAGTTTACAGGGGAGCAGGGACGAGCAGTACTTC.

The gene calls are TRBV27 and TRBJ2-7, with TRBD1 matching 7 bases. Germline V gene lookup returns CDR1 MNHEY and CDR2 SMNVEV (reference sequence). V shed 5 bases and J 2 bases; nucleotides not matched to a gene: 9. This CDR3 has 15 residues. The CDR3 protein is CASSPRGQYPYEQYF. DNA for the CDR3: TGTGCCAGCAGTCCTAGGGGGCAATACCCCTACGAGCAGTACTTC.